This T cell receptor beta chain was profiled in a study of blood T cell repertoires in COVID-19. Study-level background: Specimens from acute and convalescent COVID-19 originated in the United States, Italy and Spain. T cells, B-cell-depleted T cells, or PBMCs provided the cDNA or gDNA that served as material.

As processed by the authors: Nucleated cell number was recorded as an estimate derived from reference gene primer amplification. Assay used: immunoSEQ multiplex PCR; TCRdb lists only in-frame clones, some missing. V, J and clone size are those of that table, while D and trimming were read from the DNA. The sample contains approximately 24,000 clones, roughly 86% of which appear only once. Germline CDR1 and CDR2: SGHNT and YENEEA. The CDR3 extends over 16 amino acids. V was clipped by 1 base and J by 2 bases, with 14 bases between them. Sequencing was done on a sample of peripheral blood. The chain employs TRBV11-3 and TRBJ2-5, with D possibly matching TRBD1 (6 bases). This TCR came from a man in his fifties with active COVID-19. The CDR3 loop is CASSLGVGALQETQYF. The CDR3 DNA reads TGTGCCAGCAGCTTAGGTGTGGGGGCACTTCAAGAGACCCAGTACTTC.